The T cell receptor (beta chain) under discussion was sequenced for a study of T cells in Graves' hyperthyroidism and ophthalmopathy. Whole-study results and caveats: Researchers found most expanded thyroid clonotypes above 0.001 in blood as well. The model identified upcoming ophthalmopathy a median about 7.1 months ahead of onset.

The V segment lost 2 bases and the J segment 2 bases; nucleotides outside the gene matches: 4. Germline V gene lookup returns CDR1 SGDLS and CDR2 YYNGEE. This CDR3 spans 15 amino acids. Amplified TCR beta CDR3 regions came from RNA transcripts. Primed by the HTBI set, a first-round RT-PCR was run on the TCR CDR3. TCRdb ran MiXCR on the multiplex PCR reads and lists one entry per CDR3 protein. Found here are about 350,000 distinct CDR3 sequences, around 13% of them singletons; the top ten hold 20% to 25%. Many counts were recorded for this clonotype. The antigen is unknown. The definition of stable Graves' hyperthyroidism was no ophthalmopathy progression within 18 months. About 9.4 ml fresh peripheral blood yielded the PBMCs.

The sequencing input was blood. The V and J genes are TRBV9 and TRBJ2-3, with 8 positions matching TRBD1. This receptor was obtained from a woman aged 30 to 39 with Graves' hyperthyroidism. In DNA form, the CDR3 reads TGTGCCAGCAGCGTCCAGGGGGCTCACACAGATACGCAGTATTTT. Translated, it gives CASSVQGAHTDTQYF. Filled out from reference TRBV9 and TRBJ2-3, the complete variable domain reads DSGVTQTPKHLITATGQRVTLRCSPRSGDLSVYWYQQSLDQGLQFLIQYYNGEERAKGNILERFSAQQFPDLHSELNLSSLELGDSALYFCASSVQGAHTDTQYFGPGTRLTVL.